The clone carrying this TCR beta chain has at least ten counts. This sample was included in a study of T cells in Graves' hyperthyroidism and ophthalmopathy. TCR beta CDR3 regions were amplified from RNA transcripts. First-round RT-PCR targeting the TCR CDR3 was performed with the HTBI primer set. TCRdb reprocessed the multiplex PCR reads with MiXCR, giving one entry per CDR3 protein. The profile shows 500,000 to 550,000 distinct CDR3 sequences, just under 20% of them singletons. Ophthalmopathy in the patients scored at least 3 on Clinical Activity Score and at least 4 on NOSPECS grade, lasting under 3 months. This TCR derives from a middle-aged man with Graves' ophthalmopathy. The sequenced material came from blood.

The CDR3 DNA is TGTGCCAGCAGTTTCGGTTCGACAGGGGGTAGCGGTGAGCAGTTCTTC. Its protein is CASSFGSTGGSGEQFF. The genes are TRBV27 and TRBJ2-1, with 9 positions matching TRBD1. Germline lookup yields CDR1 MNHEY and CDR2 SMNVEV (reference sequence). The CDR3 is made up of 16 amino acids. The V and J ends lost 3 bases and 9 bases, in that order; junction bases with no gene match: 12.